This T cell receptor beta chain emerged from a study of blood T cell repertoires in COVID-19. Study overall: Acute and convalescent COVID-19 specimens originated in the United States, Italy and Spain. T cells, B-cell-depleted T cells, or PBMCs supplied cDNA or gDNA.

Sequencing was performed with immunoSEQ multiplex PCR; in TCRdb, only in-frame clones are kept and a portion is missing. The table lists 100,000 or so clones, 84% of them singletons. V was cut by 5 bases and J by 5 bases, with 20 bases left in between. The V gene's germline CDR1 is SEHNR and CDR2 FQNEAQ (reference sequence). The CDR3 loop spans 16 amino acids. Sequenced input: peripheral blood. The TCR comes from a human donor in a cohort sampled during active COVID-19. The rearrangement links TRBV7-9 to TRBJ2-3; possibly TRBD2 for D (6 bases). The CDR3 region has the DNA TGTGCCAGCAGCCCACCGGTACGCGGGGCTGGAGATACGCAGTATTTT. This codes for CASSPPVRGAGDTQYF.